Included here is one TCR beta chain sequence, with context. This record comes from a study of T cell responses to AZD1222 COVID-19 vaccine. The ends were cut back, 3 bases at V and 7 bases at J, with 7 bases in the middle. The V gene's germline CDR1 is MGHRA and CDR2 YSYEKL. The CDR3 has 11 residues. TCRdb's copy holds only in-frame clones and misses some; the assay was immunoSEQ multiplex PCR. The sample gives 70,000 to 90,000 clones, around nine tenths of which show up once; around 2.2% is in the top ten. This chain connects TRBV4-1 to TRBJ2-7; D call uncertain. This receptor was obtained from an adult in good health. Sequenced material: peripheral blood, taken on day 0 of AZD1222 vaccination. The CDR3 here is CASSHAFEQYF. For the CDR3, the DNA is TGCGCCAGCAGCCACGCGTTTGAGCAGTACTTC.